What follows are 5 T cell receptor beta chains derived from one specimen sequenced in a study of cytomegalovirus exposure and HLA in healthy donors. Vbeta (60) and Jbeta (13) primers were used in the PCR. Only in-frame clones appear in the TCRdb table, and some are missing; sequencing was by immunoSEQ multiplex PCR. The sample records 190,000 or so clones, over 80% being singletons. Sequenced material: PBMCs. The receptors were gathered from a man aged 45-65 years in good health and CMV-seronegative.

This clone was detected once. The genes are TRBV18 and TRBJ1-5; 12 bases agree with TRBD1. The CDR3 sequence is 16 residues long. J gave up 7 bases and V 2 bases, and 6 bases lay outside the gene matches. CDR1 is KGHSH and CDR2 is LQKENI in the germline V gene. CDR3 in DNA: TGTGCCAGCTCACCAAGGGACAGGGGGCCTCGGCAGCCCCAGCATTTT. It encodes CASSPRDRGPRQPQHF. Using reference TRBV18 and TRBJ1-5 for the parts outside the CDR3, the full variable domain is NAGVMQNPRHLVRRRGQEARLRCSPMKGHSHVYWYRQLPEEGLKFMVYLQKENIIDESGMPKERFSAEFPKEGPSILRIQQVVRGDSAAYFCASSPRDRGPRQPQHFGDGTRLSIL.

The chain combines TRBV18 with TRBJ1-1; tentatively, D is TRBD1 (5 bases). Trimming removed 0 bases at V and 12 bases at J, with 11 bases between. CDR1 and CDR2 from the germline V gene are KGHSH and LQKENI. This CDR3 comprises 12 residues. The CDR3 region is CASSPPTTETFF. In DNA form, the CDR3 reads TGTGCCAGCTCACCACCGACGACAGAAACTTTCTTT.

V gene TRBV7-2 combines with J gene TRBJ2-2; 10 bases align to TRBD2. From germline, CDR1 is SGHTA and CDR2 FQGNSA. This CDR3 is built from 15 residues. Trimming cost V 5 bases and J 7 bases; bases outside gene matches: 7. In DNA, the CDR3 is TGTGCCAGCAGCCGTACTAGCGGGATGGTCGGGGAGCTGTTTTTT. Amino acid sequence: CASSRTSGMVGELFF.

This clone has more than one count but fewer than ten. This chain connects TRBV15 to TRBJ2-2; possible D gene TRBD2, 6 bases. Trimming took off 8 bases at V and 6 bases at J, with 16 bases between the two ends. The CDR3 is made up of 14 amino acids. The germline V gene has CDR1 LNHNV and CDR2 YYDKDF (reference sequence). The CDR3 DNA follows: TGTGCCACCGGCCGGAGGGGCGCGGCCGGGGAGCTGTTTTTT. This gives the protein CATGRRGAAGELFF.

The chain joins TRBV5-1 to TRBJ1-1, with a weak D call TRBD1 (6 bases). Germline lookup yields CDR1 SGHRS and CDR2 YFSETQ. V lost 9 bases and J 2 bases, leaving 14 bases between the germline ends. The CDR3 covers 13 residues. CDR3 sequence: CATTGTSNTEAFF. The CDR3 DNA follows: TGCGCCACTACCGGGACATCTAACACTGAAGCTTTCTTT.